This T cell receptor beta chain was sequenced for a study of control samples from healthy donors and cancer patients. This clone appeared a single time. Data came from immunoSEQ multiplex PCR; TCRdb stores just in-frame clones and leaves some out. The data show over 70,000 clones, 85% to 90% seen once. CDR1 SGHRS and CDR2 YFSETQ come from the germline V gene. Between the trimmed V and J ends, which lost 1 base and 4 bases, there was a span of 9 bases. The CDR3 is made up of 14 amino acids. The sequenced sample consisted of blood. The receptor was isolated from a woman aged 60-75 years in good health. V is TRBV5-1 and J is TRBJ1-3, with a weak D call TRBD1 (6 bases). CDR3 nucleotides: TGCGCCAGCAGCTTGTCAGGGGAGGGAAACACCATATATTTT. As protein: CASSLSGEGNTIYF.